This T cell receptor beta chain was observed in a study of cytotoxic CD8 clonotypes in ibrutinib-treated CLL. Turning to the study itself: Approximately ten relapsed/refractory, around 14 treatment-naive; some 18 IGHV unmutated. Study-wide results and limits: Baseline clonality was higher than in age-matched healthy donors and moved in step with circulating CD8+ T-cell counts. Collection times varied between progressing and sustained-remission patients.

Sequenced by immunoSEQ multiplex PCR; TCRdb stores in-frame clones only, minus some. This sample has 150,000 to 250,000 clones, with around 72% found just once. Trimming shortened V by 10 bases and J by 5 bases, and 18 bases separated the two germline ends. The CDR3 contains 14 residues. Germline-derived CDR1 and CDR2 are SGHAT and FQNNGV. Note on this clone: No antigen is known for it.

TCR beta library input comprised roughly 1.9 micrograms of genomic DNA from cryopreserved PBMCs. The sequence was collected from a human donor with chronic lymphocytic leukemia. The genes are TRBV11-2 and TRBJ1-5; D unclear. The sequencing used PBMCs, collected after 24 months of ibrutinib treatment. The CDR3 loop reads CANCRRSGDQPQHF. The CDR3 DNA is TGTGCCAACTGCAGGAGAAGCGGGGATCAGCCCCAGCATTTT.